A single sample gave rise to the 27 T cell receptor beta chains below, sequenced in a study of T cells expressing NK-cell markers. For each CDR3 protein, TCRdb gives one entry from its re-call of the 5' RACE reads, without DNA. The specimen's table records about 450,000 distinct CDR3 sequences. Material: blood T cells: a sorted CD56 or NKG2C T cell subset, CD4+ or CD8+ T cells, or bulk PBMC T cells (not recorded which). These receptors were obtained from a woman between 18 and 70 years old in good health.

V gene TRBV27 combines with J gene TRBJ1-4. The CDR3 length is 14 residues. Germline V gene sequence: CDR1 MNHEY, CDR2 SMNVEV (reference sequence). The chain's CDR3 is CASSLRASNEKLFF.

The rearrangement joins TRBV20-1 to TRBJ2-3. The CDR3 runs to 15 residues. Germline V gene data show CDR1 as DFQATT and CDR2 as SNEGSKA (reference sequence). The CDR3 protein is CSAREDRLVPDTQYF.

The rearrangement links TRBV28 to TRBJ1-5; TCRdb indicates TRBD1, and absent DNA this call remains unverified. The CDR3 is 14 residues long. CDR1 and CDR2 (germline): MDHEN, SYDVKM. The CDR3 spells CASTTRGGNQPQHF.

The chain couples TRBV6-1 to TRBJ2-3; TCRdb picks TRBD2, but there is no DNA to check that call. The CDR3 consists of 15 residues. Per germline, CDR1 MNHNS and CDR2 SASEGT. CDR3 sequence reads: CASNGLAGNSDTQYF.

The V gene is TRBV29-1, the J gene TRBJ1-2; the D gene TCRdb calls, TRBD1, cannot be checked with no DNA. Germline values: CDR1 SQVTM, CDR2 ANQGSEA. The CDR3 totals 13 residues. The CDR3: CSVHPTGVGGYTF. Together with reference TRBV29-1 and TRBJ1-2, the CDR3 gives the full variable domain: SAVISQKPSRDICQRGTSLTIQCQVDSQVTMMFWYRQQPGQSLTLIATANQGSEATYESGFVIDKFPISRPNLTFSTLTVSNMSPEDSSIYLCSVHPTGVGGYTFGSGTRLTVV.

V is TRBV6-2 or TRBV6-3 and J is TRBJ2-2; TCRdb proposes TRBD2, but this gene call is untestable without DNA. The CDR3 consists of 17 residues. CDR1 is MNHEY and CDR2 is SVGEGT in the germline V gene. Here the CDR3 reads CASSYFALAGSPGELFF.

The chain carries TRBV30 and TRBJ2-3; TCRdb proposes TRBD2, but this gene call is untestable without DNA. This CDR3 comprises 13 residues. Germline V lookup: CDR1 GTSNPN, CDR2 SVGIG (reference sequence). CDR3 loop: CAWNVGRTDTQYF.

V is TRBV7-2 and J is TRBJ2-1; TCRdb picks TRBD1, but there is no DNA to check that call. This CDR3 comprises 15 residues. Germline-derived CDR1 and CDR2 are SGHTA and FQGNSA. The CDR3 here is CASSQEGGTRIEQFF.

The rearrangement uses TRBV4-1 and TRBJ1-4. Germline V gene sequence: CDR1 MGHRA, CDR2 YSYEKL. The length of the CDR3 is 14 residues. The CDR3 reads CASSQKLFNEKLFF.

CDR3 sequence reads: CASSSRSEKLFF. The chain carries TRBV12-3 or TRBV12-4 and TRBJ1-4. The length of the CDR3 is 12 residues.

V is TRBV7-3 and J is TRBJ2-1. Germline loops: CDR1 SGHTA, CDR2 FQGTGA. This CDR3 has 14 amino acids. CDR3 sequence: CASSLSRTYNEQFF.

This rearrangement joins TRBV6-1 to TRBJ2-1; without DNA, the TCRdb call of TRBD1 cannot be checked. The CDR3 spans 15 residues. Germline CDR1 reads MNHNS; CDR2 reads SASEGT. The CDR3: CASRNRESPRDEQFF.

The chain recombines TRBV5-1 with TRBJ1-4; with no DNA, the TCRdb D assignment of TRBD1 cannot be verified. The V gene's germline CDR1 is SGHRS and CDR2 YFSETQ. The CDR3 covers 16 residues. CDR3 amino acids: CASSLAGGTLGEKLFF.

The V gene is TRBV12-3 or TRBV12-4, the J gene TRBJ2-5; absent DNA, TCRdb's TRBD2 call cannot be checked. CDR3 length: 16 amino acids. CDR3: CASTKGLAGPQETQYF.

The chain has TRBV4-1 and TRBJ1-1; checking the TCRdb D call of TRBD1 is not possible without DNA. The CDR3 runs to 16 residues. Germline loops: CDR1 MGHRA, CDR2 YSYEKL. CDR3 in amino acids: CASSQVHVSLVPEAFF.

The chain employs TRBV10-3 and TRBJ2-2; TCRdb picks TRBD1, but there is no DNA to check that call. CDR1 and CDR2 from the germline V gene are ENHRY and SYGVKD. The CDR3 runs 15 residues. CDR3 in amino acids: CAIGAGTPGAGELFF.

The CDR3 is CASSVGDAGGYNEKLFF. This chain links TRBV9 with TRBJ1-4. The CDR3 has 17 residues. The V gene's germline CDR1 is SGDLS and CDR2 YYNGEE.

This rearrangement joins TRBV12-3 or TRBV12-4 to TRBJ1-1. The CDR3 runs to 14 residues. The CDR3 loop is CASSLGVGSVEAFF.

The genes are TRBV20-1 and TRBJ2-7; checking the TCRdb D call of TRBD2 is not possible without DNA. The CDR3 covers 18 residues. CDR1 and CDR2 from the germline V gene are DFQATT and SNEGSKA (reference sequence). The CDR3 here is CSARGSGTSSSAAGEQYF.

This chain links TRBV14 with TRBJ2-7; checking the TCRdb D call of TRBD2 is not possible without DNA. CDR3 size: 14 residues. Germline CDR1 reads SGHDN; CDR2 reads FVKESK. Here the CDR3 reads CASSQGLVFSEQYF.

The rearrangement links TRBV3-1 to TRBJ1-2; TCRdb's D call, TRBD1, is unchecked because there is no DNA. The CDR3 contains 13 residues. The V gene's germline CDR1 is LGHDT and CDR2 YNNKEL (reference sequence). CDR3 region: CASSDRGSQGYTF.

This rearrangement joins TRBV5-4 to TRBJ1-2. Per germline, CDR1 SGHNT and CDR2 YYREEE (reference sequence). The CDR3 sequence is 14 residues long. The CDR3 region is CASSPRAGGYGYTF.

V usage is TRBV6-2 or TRBV6-3 and J usage is TRBJ2-1; the D call of TRBD1 rests on TCRdb alone, since no DNA is present to check it. The CDR3 has 13 residues. Germline V CDR1 and CDR2: MNHEY, SVGEGT. The CDR3 here is CASGGQGYNEQFF.

The rearrangement joins TRBV14 to TRBJ2-2. The CDR3 runs 14 residues. From germline, CDR1 is SGHDN and CDR2 FVKESK. CDR3 region: CASSRDLNTGELFF.

The chain couples TRBV6-5 to TRBJ2-3; TCRdb names TRBD2, which stays unverified in the absence of DNA. The CDR3 contains 19 residues. Germline V gene sequence: CDR1 MNHEY, CDR2 SVGAGI. CDR3 protein: CASSYSIQREGLVGDTQYF.

The V call is TRBV7-3, the J call TRBJ1-1. The CDR3 extends over 12 amino acids. CDR1 and CDR2 (germline): SGHTA, FQGTGA. This chain's CDR3 is CASSPDGRGAFF. The full variable domain, rest sourced from reference TRBV7-3 and TRBJ1-1, is GAGVSQTPSNKVTEKGKYVELRCDPISGHTALYWYRQSLGQGPEFLIYFQGTGAADDSGLPNDRFFAVRPEGSVSTLKIQRTERGDSAVYLCASSPDGRGAFFGQGTRLTVV.

The chain links TRBV6-6 to TRBJ1-1. Germline assignment: CDR1 MNHNY and CDR2 SVGAGI (reference sequence). CDR3 size: 12 residues. The CDR3 loop reads CASSYHGSEAFF.